The present T cell receptor beta chain was sequenced within a study of cytomegalovirus exposure and HLA in healthy donors. Findings of the study overall: Within a later analysis, the majority of CMV-associated TCR beta chains appeared HLA-restricted. In a later analysis, productive TCRs from donors in an Asian-associated ancestry cluster reportedly carried fewer N-insertions than the cohort mean. TCR beta sequences reportedly predicted the HLA-A and HLA-B alleles of most subjects accurately. A missense variant in DCLRE1C was later tied to TCR beta V- and J-gene trimming.

PCR used 60 Vbeta primers and 13 Jbeta primers. Profiling relied on immunoSEQ multiplex PCR, and the TCRdb table lists in-frame clones only, not all of them. The sample contains roughly 200,000 clones, roughly 8.7% of which appear only once. This clone was observed a few times. Its cognate antigen is unknown. Deletions cut 4 bases from V and 2 bases from J, with 13 bases between. This CDR3 comprises 15 residues. The V gene's germline CDR1 is ENHRY and CDR2 SYGVKD. The chain joins TRBV10-3 to TRBJ2-3, with D maybe TRBD2 (6 bases). The receptor was isolated from a woman aged 25 to 39 in good health and CMV-seropositive. Sequenced material: PBMCs. The CDR3 region has the DNA TGTGCCATCAGTGGCGAACGGGACTTCACAGATACGCAGTATTTT. It translates to CAISGERDFTDTQYF.